Sequencing of this TCR beta chain was carried out in a study of blood T cell repertoires in COVID-19. Study in general: Some COVID-19 samples were acute and others convalescent; all came from the United States, Italy and Spain.

This CDR3 has 12 amino acids. Germline V lookup: CDR1 LGHDT, CDR2 YNNKEL (reference sequence). About this clone itself: Germline is not matched at one junction end, which may reflect a read error.

In the original processing: Counts of nucleated cells, estimated from reference gene primer amplification, were obtained. Generated by immunoSEQ multiplex PCR, the TCRdb table keeps only in-frame clones and is missing some. Clonal size and the V and J genes are those of that table, whereas D and trimming came from the DNA. Of about 160,000 clones listed, 93% are singletons. The material sequenced was peripheral blood. This TCR came from a woman aged 55-70 years with COVID-19, enrolled during active disease. This chain links TRBV3-1 (or the pseudogene TRBV3-2) with TRBJ2-3, with 8 bases matching TRBD2. The CDR3 spells CASSRDSGEVTF. CDR3 coding DNA: TGTGCCAGCAGCCGAGATAGCGGGGAAGTGACTTTT.